This T cell receptor beta chain was profiled in a study of blood T cell repertoires in COVID-19. The wider study: PBMCs, B-cell-depleted T cells, or T cells were the source of the cDNA or gDNA that made up the material.

Trimming pared 3 bases from V and 2 bases from J, leaving 10 bases between. Germline lookup yields CDR1 SGHTA and CDR2 FQGTGA. This CDR3 spans 15 amino acids. Authors' analysis steps: How many nucleated cells were present was estimated from reference gene primer amplification. The repertoire was sequenced with immunoSEQ multiplex PCR; TCRdb's copy has only in-frame clones and lacks some. V and J calls and clone size are as listed in that table; D and trimming were resolved from the DNA. The data show about 270,000 clones, 81% seen once. The TCR was taken from a woman aged 55-69 years with active or convalescent COVID-19. This rearrangement joins TRBV7-3 to TRBJ2-2, with D perhaps matching TRBD2 (6 bases). Sequencing input: peripheral blood. The DNA of the CDR3 is TGTGCCAGCAGCTTGTGGGGGGTCAACACCGGGGAGCTGTTTTTT. Amino acid sequence: CASSLWGVNTGELFF.